The 10 T cell receptor beta chains below all came from one sample that was sequenced in a study of Graves' ophthalmopathy and Graves' hyperthyroidism. Amplified material comprised TCR beta CDR3 regions derived from RNA transcripts. The first-round RT-PCR employed HTBI primers together with the Qiagen OneStep RT-PCR kit. A multiplex PCR was then performed as the second round. TCRdb fed the multiplex PCR reads into MiXCR, producing one record per CDR3 protein. The table includes about 1.1 million distinct CDR3 sequences, about two fifths detected once. Material for sequencing was peripheral blood or thyroid tissue (not recorded which). These receptors were collected from an adult man with Graves' hyperthyroidism.

This clonotype was seen repeatedly, ten times or more. V usage is TRBV2 and J usage is TRBJ2-7, with D tentatively TRBD1 (5 bases). Germline-derived CDR1 and CDR2 are SNHLY and FYNNEI. CDR3 length equals 13 residues. Between the trimmed V and J ends, which lost 8 bases and 5 bases, there was a span of 16 bases. The chain's CDR3 is CASGAGYQHEQYF. In DNA, the CDR3 is TGTGCCAGCGGCGCAGGGTACCAGCACGAGCAGTACTTC.

The J gene is TRBJ1-4, the V gene TRBV14; D gene uncertain. Germline lookup yields CDR1 SGHDN and CDR2 FVKESK. The CDR3 runs to 18 residues. Trimming removed 5 bases at V and 5 bases at J, with 24 bases between. The CDR3 coding sequence is TGTGCCAGCAGCTCGCCGGGCCGCCAAGAGGGCGAAAATGAAAAACTGTTTTTT. The encoded protein is CASSSPGRQEGENEKLFF.

Worth noting for this clonotype: This may be a read error: a much more frequent sequence differs by one nucleotide. The genes are TRBV7-2 and TRBJ2-7; TRBD1 matches 7 bases. Germline loops: CDR1 SGHTA, CDR2 FQGNSA. The CDR3 sequence is 16 residues long. Losses at the gene ends were 5 bases for V and 4 bases for J; bases not matched to a gene: 14. CDR3 coding DNA: TGTGCCAGCAGCGGACCGGGACAGACATCTGATTACGAGCAGTACTTC. It encodes CASSGPGQTSDYEQYF.

This clonotype has only a few counts. The chain joins TRBV19 to TRBJ2-7; D ambiguous. Trimming shortened V by 3 bases and J by 0 bases, and 6 bases separated the two germline ends. Germline CDR1 and CDR2: LNHDA and SQIVND (reference sequence). The CDR3 runs 13 residues. CDR3 region: CASSIGFSYEQYF. The DNA for the CDR3 is TGTGCCAGTAGTATTGGGTTCTCCTACGAGCAGTACTTC. The variable domain in full, completed from reference TRBV19 and TRBJ2-7, reads DGGITQSPKYLFRKEGQNVTLSCEQNLNHDAMYWYRQDPGQGLRLIYYSQIVNDFQKGDIAEGYSVSREKKESFPLTVTSAQKNPTAFYLCASSIGFSYEQYFGPGTRLTVT.

This clonotype has at least ten counts. This chain connects TRBV5-1 to TRBJ2-2, with 7 positions matching TRBD1. Germline V CDR1 and CDR2: SGHRS, YFSETQ. V was pared by 4 bases and J by 6 bases, with 12 bases of the junction left unmatched. This CDR3 is 16 amino acids long. The CDR3 region has the DNA TGCGCCAGCAGCATGGATGGACGGACAGGACCCGGGGAGCTGTTTTTT. This codes for CASSMDGRTGPGELFF.

The chain carries TRBV7-9 and TRBJ1-6; 8 nucleotides match TRBD1. Germline assignment: CDR1 SEHNR and CDR2 FQNEAQ (reference sequence). The trim removed 3 bases at V and 7 bases at J, leaving 5 bases unmatched. The CDR3 spans 15 residues. The CDR3 nucleotides read TGTGCCAGCAGCTTGCAGACAGGGGAAAATTCACCCCTCCACTTT. This sequence encodes CASSLQTGENSPLHF.

In its sample, this clonotype was seen many times. This chain joins TRBV10-3 and TRBJ2-7; 8 bases map to TRBD2. This CDR3 contains 15 residues. CDR1 is ENHRY, CDR2 SYGVKD, per germline. V was clipped by 6 bases and J by 5 bases; unmatched bases: 12. CDR3 nucleotides: TGTGCCATCAGCATCACCGGGACTAGGGGCAACGAGCAGTACTTC. It encodes CAISITGTRGNEQYF.

This chain connects TRBV19 to TRBJ1-5, with no clear D. With 3 bases removed from V and 9 bases from J, the gap between germline ends came to 12 bases. The CDR3 totals 13 residues. Germline CDR1 LNHDA, CDR2 SQIVND (reference sequence). CDR3 nucleotides: TGTGCCAGTAGTATTGGTGGGGTATCGCCCCAGCATTTT. Protein sequence: CASSIGGVSPQHF.

This sequence joins TRBV11-1 and TRBJ1-1; possible D gene TRBD1, 5 bases. CDR1 is SGHAT, CDR2 FQDESV, per germline (reference sequence). Between the trimmed V and J ends, which lost 5 bases and 1 base, there was a span of 11 bases. This CDR3 contains 14 residues. For the CDR3, the DNA is TGTGCCAGCAGCATGGGGACGAGGAACACTGAAGCTTTCTTT. It encodes CASSMGTRNTEAFF.

This clonotype occurred many times. V gene TRBV7-2 combines with J gene TRBJ2-7, with 8 nucleotides matching TRBD2. The V gene end was trimmed by 5 bases and the J gene end by 7 bases; junction bases not matched to a gene: 13. CDR1 SGHTA and CDR2 FQGNSA come from the germline V gene. This CDR3 is built from 15 residues. CDR3 region: CASSPSGLAGLEQYF. DNA for the CDR3: TGTGCCAGCAGCCCCTCGGGCCTAGCGGGCCTAGAGCAGTACTTC.